These 4 T cell receptor beta chains were sequenced from one sample in a study of T cell responses to AZD1222 COVID-19 vaccine. Assay: immunoSEQ multiplex PCR; the TCRdb copy retains only in-frame clones and omits some. In the table there are some 150,000 clones, around 88% of which are singletons. Material: peripheral blood, obtained on day 0 of AZD1222 vaccination. Every receptor here comes from an adult in good health.

The chain has TRBV2 and TRBJ1-1, with 8 nucleotides matching TRBD1. This CDR3 comprises 13 residues. V lost 11 bases and J lost 7; bases outside the gene matches: 12. Germline V gives CDR1 SNHLY, CDR2 FYNNEI. The CDR3 here is CARTGQVGGEAFF. The CDR3 DNA follows: TGTGCCCGAACGGGACAGGTTGGGGGTGAAGCTTTCTTT.

The V call is TRBV28, the J call TRBJ2-2, with D perhaps given as TRBD1 or TRBD2 (5 bases each). This CDR3 is 16 amino acids long. Germline V CDR1 and CDR2: MDHEN, SYDVKM. Trimming took 6 bases from V and 1 from J, leaving 15 bases between them. The CDR3 is CASSRTGTVNTGELFF. DNA for the CDR3: TGTGCCAGCAGCCGAACCGGGACGGTGAACACCGGGGAGCTGTTTTTT.

The V gene is TRBV7-3, the J gene TRBJ2-2, with TRBD1 as a possible D gene (6 bases). Germline CDR1 and CDR2: SGHTA and FQGTGA. Trimming shortened V by 2 bases and J by 6 bases, and 7 bases separated the two germline ends. The CDR3 length is 13 residues. DNA of the CDR3: TGTGCCAGCAGCTTAGACAGGTCCGGGGAGCTGTTTTTT. Protein product: CASSLDRSGELFF.

The genes are TRBV13 and TRBJ1-2, with TRBD1 as a possible D gene (6 bases). V lost 5 bases and J lost 4, with 11 bases in between. CDR1 PRHDT and CDR2 FYEKMQ come from the germline V gene (reference sequence). There are 13 residues in the CDR3. The CDR3 DNA is TGTGCCAGCAGCGAACAGGGAGCCTATGGCTACACCTTC. This translates into CASSEQGAYGYTF.